This TCR beta chain was sequenced during a study of siplizumab effects on memory and regulatory T cells. The assay looked at about 97,000 TCR templates in each sample. The data were produced by immunoSEQ multiplex PCR, yet TCRdb's version contains in-frame clones alone and is incomplete. The sample includes some 100,000 clones, just over 90% of them seen just once. Germline trimming cut 4 bases from V and 3 bases from J; bases unmatched to any gene: 5. The CDR3 sequence is 15 residues long. Germline CDR1 and CDR2: SEHNR and FQNEAQ (reference sequence). The study, taken as a whole, reports: Memory cells seemed less diverse than naive T cells, which seemed major alloresponse contributors.

In regard to this clone: Its antigen remains unidentified.

This receptor was identified in a human donor in good health. Source material: Tregs sorted from blood. The V and J genes are TRBV7-9 and TRBJ2-3, with 9 bases matching TRBD2. CDR3 sequence (DNA): TGTGCCAGCAGCTCGAGCGGGGGGAGGACAGATACGCAGTATTTT. Translation gives CASSSSGGRTDTQYF.